This T cell receptor beta chain comes out of a study of T cell changes during pregnancy in multiple sclerosis. TCRdb's table, derived via immunoSEQ multiplex PCR, lists solely in-frame clones and lacks some. In the table there are more than 25,000 clones, 92% of which are singletons. This CDR3 contains 16 residues. With 5 bases clipped from V and 0 bases from J, the junction kept 9 bases outside the gene matches. Germline CDR1 and CDR2: SGHTA and FQGNSA. This receptor was identified in a female donor in good health, enrolled as a control in a pregnancy study. The chain is built from TRBV7-2 and TRBJ2-7; 8 bases agree with TRBD2. The sequencing used peripheral blood, collected in the first trimester of pregnancy. The CDR3 protein is CASSLGLAENSYEQYF. CDR3 sequence (DNA): TGTGCCAGCAGCCTAGGACTAGCTGAGAACTCCTACGAGCAGTACTTC.